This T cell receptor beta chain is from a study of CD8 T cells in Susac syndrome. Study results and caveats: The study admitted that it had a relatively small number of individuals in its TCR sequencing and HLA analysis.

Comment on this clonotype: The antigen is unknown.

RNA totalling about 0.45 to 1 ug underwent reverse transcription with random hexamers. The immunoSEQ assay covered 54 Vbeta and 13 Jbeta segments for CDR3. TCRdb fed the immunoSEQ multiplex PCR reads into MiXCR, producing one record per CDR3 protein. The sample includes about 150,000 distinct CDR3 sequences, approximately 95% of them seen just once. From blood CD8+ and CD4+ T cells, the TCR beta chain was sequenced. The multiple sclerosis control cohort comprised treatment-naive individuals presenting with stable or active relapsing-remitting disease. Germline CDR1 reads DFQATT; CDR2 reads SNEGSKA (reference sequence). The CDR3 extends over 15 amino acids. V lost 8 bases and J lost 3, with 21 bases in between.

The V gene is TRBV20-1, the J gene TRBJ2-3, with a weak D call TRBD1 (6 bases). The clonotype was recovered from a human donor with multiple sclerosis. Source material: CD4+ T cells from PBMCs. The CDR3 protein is CSSPHGGGRTDTQYF. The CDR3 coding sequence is TGCAGTTCCCCCCATGGGGGCGGGCGAACAGATACGCAGTATTTT.